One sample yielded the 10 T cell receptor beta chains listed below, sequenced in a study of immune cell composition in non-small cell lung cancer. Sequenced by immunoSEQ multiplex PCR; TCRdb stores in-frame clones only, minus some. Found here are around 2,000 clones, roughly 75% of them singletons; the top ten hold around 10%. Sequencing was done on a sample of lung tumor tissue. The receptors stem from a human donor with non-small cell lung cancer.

The CDR3 protein is CASSLGPMEKLFF. As DNA, the CDR3 is TGTGCCAGCAGCTTAGGGCCGATGGAAAAACTGTTTTTT. V usage is TRBV7-8 and J usage is TRBJ1-4; D is unresolved. Germline CDR1 is SGHVS and CDR2 is FQNEAQ. There are 13 residues in the CDR3. The V end lost 1 base, the J end lost 8 bases, and 8 bases lay between the germline ends.

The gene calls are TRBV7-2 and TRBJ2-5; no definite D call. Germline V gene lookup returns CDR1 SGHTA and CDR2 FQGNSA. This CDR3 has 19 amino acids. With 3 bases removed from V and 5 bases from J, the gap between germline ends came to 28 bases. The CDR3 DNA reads TGTGCCAGCAGCTTCCCAACCGCAACCGACATCGCCTGGGTGGAGACCCAGTACTTC. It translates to CASSFPTATDIAWVETQYF.

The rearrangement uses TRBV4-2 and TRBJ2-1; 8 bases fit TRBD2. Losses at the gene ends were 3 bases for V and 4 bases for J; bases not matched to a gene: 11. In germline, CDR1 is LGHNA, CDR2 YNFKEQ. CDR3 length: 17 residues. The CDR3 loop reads CASSQGTRGATYNEQFF. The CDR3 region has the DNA TGTGCCAGCAGCCAGGGGACTAGAGGGGCAACGTACAATGAGCAGTTCTTC.

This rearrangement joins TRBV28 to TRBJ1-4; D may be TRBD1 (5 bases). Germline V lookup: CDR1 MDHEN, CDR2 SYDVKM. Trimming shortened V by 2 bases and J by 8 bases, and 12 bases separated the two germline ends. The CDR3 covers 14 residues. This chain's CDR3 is CASSLEQAWEKLFF. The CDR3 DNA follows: TGTGCCAGCAGTTTAGAACAGGCGTGGGAAAAACTGTTTTTT.

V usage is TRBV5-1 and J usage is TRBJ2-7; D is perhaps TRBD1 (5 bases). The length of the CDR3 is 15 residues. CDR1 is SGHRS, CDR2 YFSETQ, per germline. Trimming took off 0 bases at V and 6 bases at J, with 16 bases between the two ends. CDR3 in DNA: TGCGCCAGCAGCTTGGAGAGGCGGTTTGGGGCCGAGCAGTACTTC. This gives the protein CASSLERRFGAEQYF.

DNA of the CDR3: TGCGCCAGCCAGTACTCCGGGACAGGGGTGACCGGGGAGCTGTTTTTT. Translated: CASQYSGTGVTGELFF. This chain uses TRBV5-1 with TRBJ2-2; 10 bases match TRBD1. This CDR3 contains 16 residues. V shed 7 bases and J 5 bases; nucleotides not matched to a gene: 11. Per the germline V gene, CDR1 is SGHRS and CDR2 is YFSETQ. Complete variable domain (other parts from reference TRBV5-1 and TRBJ2-2): KAGVTQTPRYLIKTRGQQVTLSCSPISGHRSVSWYQQTPGQGLQFLFEYFSETQRNKGNFPGRFSGRQFSNSRSEMNVSTLELGDSALYLCASQYSGTGVTGELFFGEGSRLTVL.

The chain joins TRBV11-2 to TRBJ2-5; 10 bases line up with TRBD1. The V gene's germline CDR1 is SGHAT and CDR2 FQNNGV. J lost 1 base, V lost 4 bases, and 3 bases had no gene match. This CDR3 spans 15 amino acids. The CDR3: CASSSGQGPQETQYF. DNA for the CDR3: TGTGCCAGCAGCTCGGGACAGGGGCCCCAAGAGACCCAGTACTTC.

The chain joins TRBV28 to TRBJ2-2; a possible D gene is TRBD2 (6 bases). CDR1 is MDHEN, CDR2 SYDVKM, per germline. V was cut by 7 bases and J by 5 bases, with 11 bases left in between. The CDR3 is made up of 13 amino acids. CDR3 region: CASTGLITGELFF. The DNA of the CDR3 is TGTGCCAGCACGGGACTTATAACCGGGGAGCTGTTTTTT. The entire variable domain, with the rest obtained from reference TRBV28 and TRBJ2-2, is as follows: DVKVTQSSRYLVKRTGEKVFLECVQDMDHENMFWYRQDPGLGLRLIYFSYDVKMKEKGDIPEGYSVSREKKERFSLILESASTNQTSMYLCASTGLITGELFFGEGSRLTVL.

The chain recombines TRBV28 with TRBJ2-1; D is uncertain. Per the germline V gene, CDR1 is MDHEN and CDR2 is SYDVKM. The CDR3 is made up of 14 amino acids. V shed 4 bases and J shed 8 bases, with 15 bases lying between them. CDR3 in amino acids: CASSSPVVIHEQFF. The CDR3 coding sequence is TGTGCCAGCAGTTCCCCAGTGGTCATCCATGAGCAGTTCTTC.

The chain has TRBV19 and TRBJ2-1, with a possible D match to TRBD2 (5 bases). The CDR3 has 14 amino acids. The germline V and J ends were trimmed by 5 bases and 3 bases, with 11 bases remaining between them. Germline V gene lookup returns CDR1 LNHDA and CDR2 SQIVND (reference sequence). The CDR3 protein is CASSSPRGYNEQFF. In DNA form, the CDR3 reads TGTGCCAGTAGTTCCCCACGGGGCTACAATGAGCAGTTCTTC.